This paragraph covers one TCR beta chain sequence. Its specificity is unknown. These data originate in a study of shared clonotypes between healthy human individuals. V lost 5 bases and J lost 5; bases outside the gene matches: 12. The germline V gene encodes CDR1 SGHVS and CDR2 FQNEAQ. The length of the CDR3 is 18 residues. Each PCR replicate from the sorted subsets contained around 200 ng DNA, which is tens of thousands of T cell genomes. Sequencing used immunoSEQ multiplex PCR; TCRdb keeps in-frame clones, though not all of them. The data show around 2.5 million clones, more than 85% seen once. General study results and limits: Few donors limited the genetic and exposure-history diversity represented.

The clonotype originates from a man in his late teens or twenties in good health. Some clones in this sample may be carry-over from other donors' samples. V and J are TRBV7-8 and TRBJ2-1; 13 positions match TRBD2. Source material: naive CD4+ T cells from PBMCs. This sample's subset: CD45RA+ positively selected. CDR3 in DNA: TGTGCCAGCAGCCCCCGGACTAGCGGGAGTCCCTTTGACAATGAGCAGTTCTTC. Its protein product is CASSPRTSGSPFDNEQFF.